These T cell receptor beta chains were read from a single sample in a study of blood T cell repertoires in COVID-19. This table comes from immunoSEQ multiplex PCR, and its TCRdb copy is limited to in-frame clones, with some not included. The table includes over 35,000 clones, roughly 88% detected once. The specimen sequenced was peripheral blood. These receptors were collected from a man in his fifties or sixties with acute or convalescent COVID-19. The CDR3 runs from the conserved cysteine through the conserved F or W. D genes are given only for firm matches. Part of the rows lack a size; the others show once, few, many or a class for expanded clones.

CDR3: CASEGQYSHGYTF
DNA: TGTGCCAGCGAGGGACAGTACAGCCATGGCTACACCTTC
V: TRBV2
J: TRBJ1-2
size: .
D: TRBD1

CDR3: CAISDGGGGNTIYF
DNA: TGTGCCATCAGTGATGGGGGCGGTGGAAACACCATATATTTT
V: TRBV10-3
J: TRBJ1-3
size: .
D: .

CDR3: CASSLSVNTEAFF
DNA: TGTGCCAGCAGCTTATCCGTGAACACTGAAGCTTTCTTT
V: TRBV7-3
J: TRBJ1-1
size: .
D: .

CDR3: CASRPAGGFDEQYF
DNA: TGTGCCAGCAGGCCGGCAGGGGGCTTCGACGAGCAGTACTTC
V: TRBV28
J: TRBJ2-7
size: .
D: TRBD1

CDR3: CATLSLESSYNEQFF
DNA: TGTGCCACCCTAAGCCTAGAATCCTCCTACAATGAGCAGTTCTTC
V: TRBV28
J: TRBJ2-1
size: .
D: .

CDR3: CASSLSQGTGELFF
DNA: TGTGCCAGCAGCTTGTCCCAGGGAACCGGGGAGCTGTTTTTT
V: TRBV5-8
J: TRBJ2-2
size: .
D: .

CDR3: CASSLDSFSYNEQFF
DNA: TGTGCCAGCAGTTTGGACTCCTTCTCCTACAATGAGCAGTTCTTC
V: TRBV27
J: TRBJ2-1
size: .
D: .

CDR3: CAISPSGSGQTQYF
DNA: TGTGCCATCAGCCCTAGCGGGAGTGGACAGACCCAGTACTTC
V: TRBV10-3
J: TRBJ2-5
size: .
D: TRBD2

CDR3: CASSQAGGARGRSSYEQYF
DNA: TGTGCCAGCAGCCAAGCCGGCGGGGCCCGAGGAAGGAGCTCCTACGAGCAGTACTTC
V: TRBV4-2
J: TRBJ2-7
size: .
D: .

CDR3: CAISSGDPDTQYF
DNA: TGTGCCATCAGCAGTGGTGATCCAGATACGCAGTATTTT
V: TRBV10-3
J: TRBJ2-3
size: .
D: .

CDR3: CASTRDRGNSPLHF
DNA: TGTGCCAGCACCCGGGACAGGGGTAATTCACCCCTCCACTTT
V: TRBV5-6
J: TRBJ1-6
size: .
D: TRBD1

CDR3: CASSPGRGQADEKLFF
DNA: TGTGCCAGCAGCCCCGGAAGGGGGCAGGCCGATGAAAAACTGTTTTTT
V: TRBV13
J: TRBJ1-4
size: .
D: TRBD1

CDR3: CASSIPGGAGYTF
DNA: TGTGCCAGCAGCATTCCCGGGGGGGCCGGCTACACCTTC
V: TRBV7-8
J: TRBJ1-2
size: .
D: .

CDR3: CASSSSPYQPQHF
DNA: TGTGCCAGCAGCTCTTCTCCCTATCAGCCCCAGCATTTT
V: TRBV7-2
J: TRBJ1-5
size: .
D: .

CDR3: CASSLVDSKDTQYF
DNA: TGCGCCAGCAGCTTAGTTGACAGCAAAGATACGCAGTATTTT
V: TRBV5-1
J: TRBJ2-3
size: .
D: .

CDR3: CASSRSGSYYNEQFF
DNA: TGTGCCAGCAGCCGTAGCGGGAGCTACTACAATGAGCAGTTCTTC
V: TRBV11-2
J: TRBJ2-1
size: .
D: TRBD2

CDR3: CASGDSQETQYF
DNA: TGTGCCAGCGGCGACAGCCAAGAGACCCAGTACTTC
V: TRBV27
J: TRBJ2-5
size: .
D: .

CDR3: CASSQTTGVGNTIYF
DNA: TGTGCCAGCAGCCAAACGACAGGGGTAGGAAACACCATATATTTT
V: TRBV3-1/TRBV3-2
J: TRBJ1-3
size: .
D: TRBD1

CDR3: CASSDGINYGYTF
DNA: TGTGCCAGCAGCGACGGGATAAACTATGGCTACACCTTC
V: TRBV3-1/TRBV3-2
J: TRBJ1-2
size: .
D: .

CDR3: CSAGADSPLHF
DNA: TGCAGTGCAGGGGCCGATTCACCCCTCCACTTT
V: TRBV20-1
J: TRBJ1-6
size: .
D: .

CDR3: CASSIEDRGTVF
DNA: TGTGCCAGTAGTATAGAGGACAGGGGGACAGTCTTC
V: TRBV19
J: TRBJ2-1
size: few
D: TRBD1

CDR3: CASSYRTEAFGEKLFF
DNA: TGCGCCAGCAGCTATAGGACGGAGGCCTTCGGAGAAAAACTGTTTTTT
V: TRBV4-1
J: TRBJ1-4
size: .
D: .

CDR3: CASSLSWGGNTEAFF
DNA: TGTGCCAGCAGCTTATCGTGGGGGGGGAACACTGAAGCTTTCTTT
V: TRBV7-2
J: TRBJ1-1
size: .
D: .

CDR3: CASSLAGGPDTQYF
DNA: TGTGCCAGCAGTTTAGCGGGGGGGCCAGATACGCAGTATTTT
V: TRBV2
J: TRBJ2-3
size: .
D: TRBD2

CDR3: CASSRTAINEQFF
DNA: TGTGCCAGCAGCCGGACAGCCATCAATGAGCAGTTCTTC
V: TRBV7-8
J: TRBJ2-1
size: .
D: .

CDR3: CASSPYGSAGKLFF
DNA: TGTGCCAGCAGCCCCTACGGGAGCGCTGGAAAACTGTTTTTT
V: TRBV6-2/TRBV6-3
J: TRBJ1-4
size: .
D: .

CDR3: CASSPTLSYNEQFF
DNA: TGTGCCAGCAGCCCGACACTGAGCTACAATGAGCAGTTCTTC
V: TRBV7-2
J: TRBJ2-1
size: few
D: .

CDR3: CASRRLPNTEAFF
DNA: TGTGCCAGCAGGAGACTCCCGAACACTGAAGCTTTCTTT
V: TRBV28
J: TRBJ1-1
size: .
D: .

CDR3: CASSPGPGNQPQHF
DNA: TGTGCCAGCTCTCCAGGCCCCGGCAATCAGCCCCAGCATTTT
V: TRBV27
J: TRBJ1-5
size: .
D: .

CDR3: CAWSYLGGRSTEAFF
DNA: TGTGCCTGGAGCTACCTGGGGGGAAGGAGCACTGAAGCTTTCTTT
V: TRBV30
J: TRBJ1-1
size: .
D: .

CDR3: CASSLTGQGYEQYF
DNA: TGTGCCAGCAGTCTAACGGGACAGGGGTACGAGCAGTACTTC
V: TRBV6-5
J: TRBJ2-7
size: .
D: TRBD1

CDR3: CASSGPRTGTGGDEQYF
DNA: TGTGCCAGCAGCGGCCCCCGCACCGGGACAGGGGGCGACGAGCAGTACTTC
V: TRBV9
J: TRBJ2-7
size: .
D: TRBD1

CDR3: CSVDREVFDEQFF
DNA: TGCAGCGTTGACCGAGAGGTTTTCGATGAGCAGTTCTTC
V: TRBV29-1
J: TRBJ2-1
size: .
D: .

CDR3: CASSLTGVSVLYGYTF
DNA: TGTGCCAGCAGTTTAACTGGAGTTTCGGTTCTCTATGGCTACACCTTC
V: TRBV27
J: TRBJ1-2
size: .
D: .

CDR3: CASQDPREMNTEAFF
DNA: TGTGCCAGCCAGGACCCCAGGGAAATGAACACTGAAGCTTTCTTT
V: TRBV19
J: TRBJ1-1
size: .
D: .

CDR3: CASSPSETRWNNEQFF
DNA: TGTGCCAGCTCACCATCAGAGACTAGGTGGAACAATGAGCAGTTCTTC
V: TRBV18
J: TRBJ2-1
size: .
D: .

CDR3: CASSLHPTGTNSPLHF
DNA: TGTGCCAGCAGCCTCCACCCGACAGGGACTAATTCACCCCTCCACTTT
V: TRBV7-2
J: TRBJ1-6
size: .
D: TRBD1

CDR3: CASSLGTGQTGELFF
DNA: TGCGCCAGCAGCTTGGGGACAGGTCAGACCGGGGAGCTGTTTTTT
V: TRBV5-1
J: TRBJ2-2
size: .
D: TRBD1

CDR3: CASSPVAGGSYNEQFF
DNA: TGTGCCAGCAGCCCCGTAGCGGGAGGGTCTTACAATGAGCAGTTCTTC
V: TRBV4-2
J: TRBJ2-1
size: .
D: TRBD2

CDR3: CASSSGAGGGYTF
DNA: TGTGCCAGCAGCTCCGGTGCCGGGGGGGGCTACACCTTC
V: TRBV5-4
J: TRBJ1-2
size: once
D: .

CDR3: CASSLSGLHNQPQHF
DNA: TGCGCCAGCAGCTTGTCAGGACTCCACAATCAGCCCCAGCATTTT
V: TRBV5-1
J: TRBJ1-5
size: once
D: .

CDR3: CASSFGGLTTDTQYF
DNA: TGTGCCAGCAGCTTCGGGGGACTCACCACAGATACGCAGTATTTT
V: TRBV11-2
J: TRBJ2-3
size: .
D: .

CDR3: CASSLGADNQPQHF
DNA: TGTGCCAGCAGTTTAGGGGCAGACAATCAGCCCCAGCATTTT
V: TRBV28
J: TRBJ1-5
size: .
D: .

CDR3: CAISPDGQFNGYTF
DNA: TGTGCCATCAGTCCGGACGGACAGTTCAATGGCTACACCTTC
V: TRBV10-3
J: TRBJ1-2
size: .
D: .

CDR3: CASSVADSSSYNEQFF
DNA: TGTGCCAGCAGCGTTGCAGACTCGAGCTCCTACAATGAGCAGTTCTTC
V: TRBV9
J: TRBJ2-1
size: .
D: .

CDR3: CASGLGTQGLRGYEQYF
DNA: TGTGCTAGTGGTTTGGGGACACAGGGGCTAAGGGGCTACGAGCAGTACTTC
V: TRBV12-5
J: TRBJ2-7
size: .
D: TRBD1

CDR3: CASSVVGASGNTIYF
DNA: TGTGCCAGCAGCGTAGTAGGGGCCTCTGGAAACACCATATATTTT
V: TRBV9
J: TRBJ1-3
size: once
D: .

CDR3: CASSSLNNEQFF
DNA: TGTGCCAGCAGCTCACTCAACAATGAGCAGTTCTTC
V: TRBV11-3
J: TRBJ2-1
size: .
D: .

CDR3: CASSLHRVAGELFF
DNA: TGTGCCAGCAGTTTGCACAGGGTGGCCGGGGAGCTGTTTTTT
V: TRBV28
J: TRBJ2-2
size: .
D: .

CDR3: CASSFSGQGLLGQFF
DNA: TGTGCCAGCAGCTTTTCAGGCCAGGGTCTTTTGGGGCAGTTCTTC
V: TRBV11-2
J: TRBJ2-1
size: .
D: .

CDR3: CASSFTTGYAEAFF
DNA: TGTGCCAGCAGCTTTACAACAGGGTACGCTGAAGCTTTCTTT
V: TRBV5-4
J: TRBJ1-1
size: few
D: .

CDR3: CASSPPLEANEQYF
DNA: TGTGCCAGCTCACCACCTCTAGAGGCAAACGAGCAGTACTTC
V: TRBV18
J: TRBJ2-7
size: .
D: .

CDR3: CASSATGDYGYTF
DNA: TGCGCCAGCAGTGCCACAGGGGACTATGGCTACACCTTC
V: TRBV10-1
J: TRBJ1-2
size: few
D: TRBD1

CDR3: CASSQDQWQGGGYTF
DNA: TGCGCCAGCAGCCAAGATCAGTGGCAGGGTGGAGGCTACACCTTC
V: TRBV4-3
J: TRBJ1-2
size: .
D: .

CDR3: CASSLSPGELFF
DNA: TGTGCCAGCAGCCTCTCTCCCGGGGAGCTGTTTTTT
V: TRBV3-1/TRBV3-2
J: TRBJ2-2
size: .
D: .